Shown below are 20 T cell receptor beta chains from a single sample sequenced in a study of monozygotic twins with inflammatory bowel disease (dated 2019 in TCRdb). The library was made by 5' RACE. Sequencing relied on an Illumina HiSeq 2500. TCRdb reprocessed the sequencing reads and holds a single record per CDR3 protein sequence, with no DNA. The sample table gives some 440,000 distinct CDR3 sequences. The biggest ten clones account for roughly 2.3% of the sample. The sequenced material came from blood. The receptors were sampled from a human donor with ulcerative colitis or Crohn's disease, or a healthy co-twin of an affected twin (not recorded which).

The chain combines TRBV6-6 with TRBJ1-2; the D call from TCRdb, TRBD1, cannot be confirmed without DNA. Germline CDR1 reads MNHNY; CDR2 reads SVGAGI (reference sequence). The CDR3 has 14 amino acids. Here the CDR3 reads CASSWDREDNGYTF.

The rearrangement links TRBV5-1 to TRBJ1-1; lacking DNA, the TRBD1 call made by TCRdb goes unchecked. Germline values: CDR1 SGHRS, CDR2 YFSETQ. This CDR3 is 13 amino acids long. Here the CDR3 reads CASSLRGESEAFF.

This chain connects TRBV29-1 to TRBJ1-2; as DNA is missing, the TRBD1 call by TCRdb cannot be tested. From germline, CDR1 is SQVTM and CDR2 ANQGSEA. This CDR3 spans 13 amino acids. The CDR3 is CSAAQNGGYGYTF.

V gene TRBV7-2 combines with J gene TRBJ1-4; the D call of TRBD1 rests on TCRdb alone, since no DNA is present to check it. This CDR3 contains 15 residues. Germline CDR1 SGHTA, CDR2 FQGNSA. The CDR3 is CASSTGQGLSEKLFF.

The rearrangement uses TRBV6-1 and TRBJ1-1. CDR1 and CDR2 (germline): MNHNS, SASEGT. The CDR3 spans 13 residues. This CDR3 reads CASSEARATEAFF.

The genes are TRBV20-1 and TRBJ2-1; TCRdb indicates TRBD1, and absent DNA this call remains unverified. Germline V lookup: CDR1 DFQATT, CDR2 SNEGSKA (reference sequence). There are 16 residues in the CDR3. The CDR3 here is CSARVVAPFSYNEQFF.

The gene calls are TRBV7-9 and TRBJ2-4; without DNA, the TCRdb call of TRBD1 cannot be checked. Looked up from germline, CDR1 is SEHNR and CDR2 is FQNEAQ (reference sequence). The CDR3 is 13 residues long. The CDR3 loop is CASSSGAGDIQYF.

This rearrangement joins TRBV6-1 to TRBJ1-1; the TCRdb D gene call, TRBD1, has no DNA to confirm it. Germline values: CDR1 MNHNS, CDR2 SASEGT. The CDR3 covers 15 residues. This CDR3 is CASTPTGGAITEAFF.

V and J are TRBV28 and TRBJ2-2; TCRdb indicates TRBD1, and absent DNA this call remains unverified. The CDR3 has 15 residues. Germline CDR1 MDHEN, CDR2 SYDVKM. CDR3 sequence: CASTTQGAGAGELFF.

V usage is TRBV12-3 or TRBV12-4 and J usage is TRBJ1-2. The length of the CDR3 is 14 residues. The chain's CDR3 is CASSLETDLTGYTF.

CDR3 residues: CASSLRAGAGAPYGYTF. V gene TRBV12-3 or TRBV12-4 combines with J gene TRBJ1-2; TCRdb designates TRBD1, a call that cannot be tested without DNA. The CDR3 is made up of 17 amino acids.

The chain recombines TRBV7-2 with TRBJ2-3; as DNA is missing, the TRBD2 call by TCRdb cannot be tested. The CDR3 length is 15 residues. Germline loops: CDR1 SGHTA, CDR2 FQGNSA. CDR3 sequence reads: CASSPGSTTTDTQYF.

This chain joins TRBV12-5 and TRBJ2-3; TCRdb calls TRBD1, which cannot be checked without DNA. This CDR3 has 15 amino acids. Germline V CDR1 and CDR2: LGHNT, FRNRAP. The chain's CDR3 is CASGLGGDPTDTQYF.

The chain carries TRBV6-1 and TRBJ2-3; TCRdb's D call of TRBD2 is untestable without DNA. Germline V lookup: CDR1 MNHNS, CDR2 SASEGT. The CDR3 loop spans 16 amino acids. The CDR3 loop is CASSVELAGGTDTQYF.

The CDR3: CASTHEGNADTQYF. This sequence joins TRBV7-9 and TRBJ2-3; TCRdb proposes TRBD1, but this gene call is untestable without DNA. CDR3 length: 14 amino acids. Per the germline V gene, CDR1 is SEHNR and CDR2 is FQNEAQ (reference sequence).

This chain joins TRBV6-5 and TRBJ1-3; the TRBD1 assignment by TCRdb is unverifiable without DNA. Germline CDR1 and CDR2: MNHEY and SVGAGI. This CDR3 has 14 amino acids. CDR3 sequence: CASSYGGRGNTIYF.

The chain uses TRBV20-1 and TRBJ2-7; TCRdb picks TRBD1, but there is no DNA to check that call. Germline assignment: CDR1 DFQATT and CDR2 SNEGSKA (reference sequence). The CDR3 totals 13 residues. The CDR3 protein is CSAPGGGSYEQYF.

The chain joins TRBV4-1 to TRBJ2-3; lacking DNA, the TRBD1 call made by TCRdb goes unchecked. The germline gives CDR1 MGHRA, CDR2 YSYEKL. The CDR3 covers 16 residues. The CDR3 reads CASSLTDRGYTDTQYF.

The chain employs TRBV20-1 and TRBJ2-3; TCRdb's D call of TRBD2 is untestable without DNA. CDR3 length: 16 residues. Per the germline V gene, CDR1 is DFQATT and CDR2 is SNEGSKA (reference sequence). CDR3 sequence: CSVNQPLLAGVNTQYF.

This chain joins TRBV5-6 and TRBJ2-7; lacking DNA, the TRBD1 call made by TCRdb goes unchecked. The CDR3 extends over 15 amino acids. The germline CDR1 and CDR2 sequences are SGHDT and YYEEEE. CDR3 region: CASSTRTGETYEQYF.